These 10 T cell receptor beta chains were sequenced from one sample in a study of cytomegalovirus exposure and HLA in healthy donors. The PCR employed 60 Vbeta primers together with 13 Jbeta primers. Profiling relied on immunoSEQ multiplex PCR, and the TCRdb table lists in-frame clones only, not all of them. The profile covers about 89,000 clones, with approximately 76% appearing a single time and roughly 1.5% taken by the ten largest. The sample consisted of PBMCs. All receptors derive from a male donor in good health and CMV-seronegative.

This clone occurred a few times. This chain connects TRBV28 to TRBJ2-7, with a tentative D call TRBD2 (5 bases). The germline V and J ends were trimmed by 3 bases and 3 bases, with 9 bases remaining between them. Germline V gene sequence: CDR1 MDHEN, CDR2 SYDVKM. The CDR3 is 13 residues long. For the CDR3, the DNA is TGTGCCAGCAGTTTCGGACTGATCTACGAGCAGTACTTC. It is translated as CASSFGLIYEQYF.

The genes are TRBV5-1 and TRBJ2-7; 8 nucleotides match TRBD1. This CDR3 has 15 amino acids. The germline gives CDR1 SGHRS, CDR2 YFSETQ. The J segment lost 3 bases and the V segment lost 2 bases, leaving 7 bases of the junction unmatched. This chain's CDR3 is CASSLGTGAYYEQYF. The CDR3 nucleotides are TGCGCCAGCAGCTTAGGGACAGGTGCCTACTACGAGCAGTACTTC.

CDR3 sequence (DNA): TGTGCCAGCAGCCTCCGGACAGTGTTTAGCACAGATACGCAGTATTTT. Translated, it gives CASSLRTVFSTDTQYF. The chain has TRBV14 and TRBJ2-3; tentative D call: TRBD1 (6 bases). V shed 4 bases and J shed 0 bases, with 14 bases lying between them. This CDR3 spans 16 amino acids. Germline V gives CDR1 SGHDN, CDR2 FVKESK.

J is TRBJ2-1 and V is TRBV5-1; a possible D gene is TRBD2 (7 bases). Trimming cost V 5 bases and J 6 bases, with 27 bases left between them. Germline CDR1 SGHRS, CDR2 YFSETQ. The CDR3 runs 18 residues. CDR3 residues: CASRLGGASGRQGNEQFF. The CDR3 nucleotides read TGCGCCAGCAGACTGGGGGGGGCTAGCGGACGGCAAGGCAATGAGCAGTTCTTC.

The rearrangement uses TRBV6-5 and TRBJ1-4, with D uncertain. Trimming left V 2 bases short and J 7 bases short, with 11 bases between. CDR1 MNHEY and CDR2 SVGAGI come from the germline V gene. The CDR3 has 14 residues. CDR3 protein: CASSYQAGSEKLFF. Written as DNA, the CDR3 is TGTGCCAGCAGTTACCAAGCGGGGAGTGAAAAACTGTTTTTT.

The chain is built from TRBV11-3 and TRBJ1-4; no definite D call. CDR1 SGHNT and CDR2 YENEEA come from the germline V gene. Trimming cost V 4 bases and J 4 bases, with 13 bases left between them. The CDR3 covers 15 residues. The CDR3 loop is CASSSGLLGNEKLFF. DNA for the CDR3: TGTGCCAGCAGCTCTGGACTTCTCGGTAATGAAAAACTGTTTTTT. Looking up the rest from reference TRBV11-3 and TRBJ1-4 gives the full variable domain: EAGVVQSPRYKIIEKKQPVAFWCNPISGHNTLYWYLQNLGQGPELLIRYENEEAVDDSQLPKDRFSAERLKGVDSTLKIQPAELGDSAVYLCASSSGLLGNEKLFFGSGTQLSVL.

This clone was recorded a few times. The chain is built from TRBV15 and TRBJ2-3, with D possibly being TRBD2 (5 bases). CDR3 length: 15 amino acids. V lost 0 bases and J lost 3, with 10 bases in between. CDR1 and CDR2 (germline): LNHNV, YYDKDF (reference sequence). In DNA, the CDR3 is TGTGCCACCAGCAGAGAGGCGGGTAGTACAGATACGCAGTATTTT. Protein product: CATSREAGSTDTQYF.

V gene TRBV4-3 combines with J gene TRBJ2-5; 9 nucleotides line up with TRBD1. With the DNA end fitting TRBJ2-7 better, the J assignment may be wrong. Germline CDR1 is LGHNA and CDR2 is YSLEER. CDR3 length: 15 amino acids. This CDR3 reads CASSQDGTGHYEQYF. The CDR3 bases are TGCGCCAGCAGCCAAGATGGGACAGGGCACTACGAGCAGTACTTC.

This clone was picked up a small number of times. The CDR3 sequence is CASRQGRNTEAFF. CDR3 in DNA: TGTGCCAGCAGGCAGGGAAGGAACACTGAAGCTTTCTTT. The rearrangement joins TRBV27 to TRBJ1-1; D is perhaps TRBD1 (5 bases). V lost 6 bases, J lost 1 base, and 9 bases lay in between. The germline V gene has CDR1 MNHEY and CDR2 SMNVEV (reference sequence). The CDR3 consists of 13 residues.

This clone was seen only once. The chain recombines TRBV5-4 with TRBJ2-5; 8 nucleotides agree with TRBD2. The CDR3 totals 14 residues. The V and J ends lost 2 bases and 11 bases, in that order; junction bases with no gene match: 11. Germline CDR1 reads SGHNT; CDR2 reads YYREEE (reference sequence). In DNA, the CDR3 is TGTGCCAGCAGCTTCCAGGGCGGGAGGCGGGAGCAGTACTTC. Protein product: CASSFQGGRREQYF.